This is a list of T cell receptor beta chains from one sample in a study of cytotoxic CD8 clonotypes in ibrutinib-treated CLL. TCRdb's copy holds only in-frame clones and misses some; the assay was immunoSEQ multiplex PCR. In the table there are 50,000 to 65,000 clones, over 60% of which are singletons. Sample: PBMCs, taken after 12 months of ibrutinib treatment. These receptors were collected from a human donor with chronic lymphocytic leukemia. CDR3s include the opening cysteine and the closing phenylalanine or tryptophan. D genes are given only for firm matches. Size tells how often a clone was seen (once, few, many) or the class of an expanded clone, and some rows leave it out.

clone_size j_call v_call d_call cdr3_aa cdr3_nt
- TRBJ2-5 TRBV28 TRBD1 CASRGTVRETQYF TGTGCCAGCAGGGGGACAGTAAGAGAGACCCAGTACTTC
- TRBJ2-7 TRBV5-5 - CASSLQGRALPYEQYF TGTGCCAGCAGCTTACAAGGCCGGGCCCTTCCTTACGAGCAGTACTTC
- TRBJ2-3 TRBV7-7 TRBD2 CASSRGLAITDTQYF TGTGCCAGCAGCCGGGGACTAGCTATCACAGATACGCAGTATTTT
- TRBJ2-3 TRBV7-2 - CASSQGWQRTDTQYF TGTGCCAGCAGCCAAGGGTGGCAGCGCACAGATACGCAGTATTTT
- TRBJ1-2 TRBV7-9 TRBD1 CASSLDRGRFNYGYTF TGTGCCAGCAGCTTGGACAGGGGGAGATTCAACTATGGCTACACCTTC
- TRBJ1-5 TRBV5-5 - CASSDRAAQGEQPQHF TGTGCCAGCAGCGACCGAGCTGCACAGGGAGAACAGCCCCAGCATTTT
once TRBJ1-1 TRBV25-1 TRBD1 CASSGTGVTEAFF TGTGCCAGCAGTGGTACAGGGGTTACTGAAGCTTTCTTT
once TRBJ2-7 TRBV30 TRBD2 CAWSGTPGGGRFEQYF TGTGCCTGGAGTGGAACACCCGGAGGCGGGAGGTTCGAGCAGTACTTC
- TRBJ1-1 TRBV19 TRBD1 CASLTGGGTEAFF TGTGCCAGCCTGACAGGGGGCGGCACTGAAGCTTTCTTT
- TRBJ2-1 TRBV5-1 - CASSFTDVAGQKQFF TGCGCCAGCAGCTTCACCGATGTAGCGGGACAGAAGCAGTTCTTC
- TRBJ2-1 TRBV5-1 TRBD2 CASSSGLAPPYNEQFF TGCGCCAGCAGCTCGGGACTAGCGCCCCCCTACAATGAGCAGTTCTTC
- TRBJ2-2 TRBV5-6 - CASTTTGQSTGELFF TGTGCCAGCACCACCACGGGGCAGTCTACCGGGGAGCTGTTTTTT